This T cell receptor beta chain was recovered during a study of regulatory T cells in long-lasting Graves disease. This clonotype was seen repeatedly, ten times or more. CDR3 length: 16 amino acids. Germline values: CDR1 KGHDR, CDR2 SFDVKD. Germline trimming cut 0 bases from V and 5 bases from J; bases unmatched to any gene: 6. The time point denotes: newly diagnosed GD, antithyroid drugs for less than 3 months. The authors made the TCR library using RNA they extracted from PBMCs. According to the study, TCR beta libraries were built with iRepertoire HTBI primers and CDR3-region Arm-PCR. TCRdb re-analysed the multiplex PCR reads in MiXCR, keeping a single row per CDR3 protein. This repertoire shows 400,000 to 450,000 distinct CDR3 sequences, about 15% found once; its top ten account for approximately 15%. This sample also belongs to another study, concerning T cells in Graves' hyperthyroidism and ophthalmopathy.

This receptor was taken from a woman under 40 with Graves disease. The input for sequencing was peripheral blood mononuclear cells (PBMCs), taken at new diagnosis, from a patient treated with antithyroid drugs. This chain uses TRBV24-1 with TRBJ2-5; TRBD1 matches 9 bases. CDR3 DNA sequence: TGTGCCACCAGTGATTTGCGGGACAGGGAGGGGGAGACCCAGTACTTC. This encodes CATSDLRDREGETQYF.